The rows below give T cell receptor beta chains drawn from one sample of a study of shared clonotypes between healthy human individuals. Here immunoSEQ multiplex PCR was the method, and the copy in TCRdb shows in-frame clones only, minus some. The sample shows 780,000 or so clones, 72% of them seen only once. Sequenced sample: memory CD4+ T cells sorted from blood. These receptors came from a woman younger than 45 in good health. Each CDR3 is given with its conserved first and last residue. Each record gives: D gene, V gene, J gene, clone size, CDR3 DNA, CDR3 protein. D genes are given only for firm matches. Size values are once, few and many counts, or a class for expanded clones, and some rows have none.

TRBD2	TRBV7-8	TRBJ2-1	few	TGTGCCAGCAGCTTTAGCGGGAGGCCCTCTCGGAATGAGCAGTTCTTC	CASSFSGRPSRNEQFF
-	TRBV6-1	TRBJ2-1	-	TGTGCCAGCAGCCCGGGTCCAGGGGATGAGCAGTTCTTC	CASSPGPGDEQFF
TRBD2	TRBV25-1	TRBJ2-1	-	TGTGCCAGCAGTGAATTTTATCCTAGCGGGAGCTCCTACAATGAGCAGTTCTTC	CASSEFYPSGSSYNEQFF
-	TRBV27	TRBJ1-5	-	TGTGCCAGCAAATCGAGTTTAAGCAATCAGCCCCAGCATTTT	CASKSSLSNQPQHF
-	TRBV7-3	TRBJ2-2	-	TGTGCCAGCAGGATGGGACCGACTCAAGGCGGGGAGCTGTTTTTT	CASRMGPTQGGELFF
-	TRBV5-4	TRBJ2-2	-	TGTGCCAGCAGCCCGATCCCAACCGGGGAGCTGTTTTTT	CASSPIPTGELFF
TRBD2	TRBV9	TRBJ2-1	-	TGTGCCAGCAGCCCACAAGGGGCGGGAGGGCCGGGGAATGAGCAGTTCTTC	CASSPQGAGGPGNEQFF
-	TRBV11-2	TRBJ2-5	-	TGTGCCAGCAGCTTCAGATCCAGTAGGGCGGAGACCCAGTACTTC	CASSFRSSRAETQYF
-	TRBV2	TRBJ2-7	-	TGTGCCAGCTTTCCAGGGAACTCCTACGAGCAGTACTTC	CASFPGNSYEQYF
TRBD2	TRBV5-5	TRBJ2-3	-	TGTGCCAGCAGCCGCGGGAGCGCCTTTGCAACAGATACGCAGTATTTT	CASSRGSAFATDTQYF
TRBD2	TRBV25-1	TRBJ2-7	-	TGTGCCAGCAGTGAACTTAGCGGGAGTCCCTTCATCTACGAGCAGTACTTC	CASSELSGSPFIYEQYF
-	TRBV2	TRBJ1-2	-	TGTGCCAGCAACGAGGGAGACTATGGCTACACCTTC	CASNEGDYGYTF
-	TRBV30	TRBJ1-5	-	TGTGCCTGGAGTGTATTGTCGCCGGTAGGCCAGCCCCAGCATTTT	CAWSVLSPVGQPQHF
-	TRBV27	TRBJ1-2	-	TGTGCCAGCAGTCTAACTCGGACTAACTATGGCTACACCTTC	CASSLTRTNYGYTF
-	TRBV2	TRBJ2-3	-	TGTGCCAGCAGCCGACTAGGATCCACCTCCGCAGATACGCAGTATTTT	CASSRLGSTSADTQYF
-	TRBV21-1	TRBJ2-7	-	TGTGCCAGCAGCAAAGGGGGACAGGAGATGGGAGAGCAGTACTTC	CASSKGGQEMGEQYF
-	TRBV11-2	TRBJ2-7	-	TGTGCCAGCAGCCGGGACACCTACGAGCAGTACTTC	CASSRDTYEQYF
-	TRBV21-1	TRBJ2-3	-	TGTGCCAGCAGTAAACAGGGCCCAACAGATACGCAGTATTTT	CASSKQGPTDTQYF
-	TRBV30	TRBJ1-4	-	TGTGCCTGGAGTAGACGGGGCCGAAATGAAAAACTGTTTTTT	CAWSRRGRNEKLFF
TRBD2	TRBV6-1	TRBJ2-1	many	TGTGCCAGCAGCTCCGGGACTAGCGGGGGGGATGAGCAGTTCTTC	CASSSGTSGGDEQFF
-	TRBV5-8	TRBJ1-5	-	TGTGCCAGCAGCATACGGGGGGCCGGGAATCAGCCCCAGCATTTT	CASSIRGAGNQPQHF
TRBD1	TRBV28	TRBJ1-2	-	TGTGCCAGCAGTTTAGTCGGCAGGGGGGACTATGGCTACACCTTC	CASSLVGRGDYGYTF
-	TRBV11-2	TRBJ1-1	-	TGTGCCAGCGCTCGATTGAACACTGAAGCTTTCTTT	CASARLNTEAFF
-	TRBV28	TRBJ1-1	once	TGTGCCAGCAGTTTATTAGCCCCGCAGAACACTGAAGCTTTCTTT	CASSLLAPQNTEAFF
TRBD1	TRBV7-7	TRBJ2-5	-	TGTGCCAGCAGCAAGGACAGGGAAGAGACCCAGTACTTC	CASSKDREETQYF
TRBD2	TRBV18	TRBJ2-7	few	TGTGCCAGCTCACGAGGACTAGCGGGAGAGATCTACGAGCAGTACTTC	CASSRGLAGEIYEQYF
-	TRBV29-1	TRBJ2-1	-	TGCAGCGTTGCAGGGGCGCGGGAGAGCTCCTACAATGAGCAGTTCTTC	CSVAGARESSYNEQFF
-	TRBV5-1	TRBJ2-3	-	TGCGCCAGCAGCTTGGGTCTAGCGAGTTCCACAGATACGCAGTATTTT	CASSLGLASSTDTQYF
-	TRBV30	TRBJ1-5	-	TGTGCCTGGAGTGCGTTGGGATTTGCCGGCAATCAGCCCCAGCATTTT	CAWSALGFAGNQPQHF
-	TRBV19	TRBJ2-2	-	TGTGCCAGTAGTATATCCGGAAGCACCGGGGAGCTGTTTTTT	CASSISGSTGELFF
-	TRBV28	TRBJ1-5	-	TGTGCCAGCAGTCGAGGCGGGCCGTATCAGCCCCAGCATTTT	CASSRGGPYQPQHF
-	TRBV5-1	TRBJ2-4	-	TGCGCCAGCAGCTTGGACCTAGCCAAAAACATTCAGTACTTC	CASSLDLAKNIQYF
-	TRBV28	TRBJ2-1	-	TGTGCCAGCAGTTTAATTCAGAACAATGAGCAGTTCTTC	CASSLIQNNEQFF
-	TRBV28	TRBJ2-1	-	TGTGCCAGCAGTTTTAGGGAATCCAATGAGCAGTTCTTC	CASSFRESNEQFF
-	TRBV11-2	TRBJ1-2	-	TGTGCCAGCAGCTTAGATCGAGGCGATTATGGCTACACCTTC	CASSLDRGDYGYTF